The count of the clone carrying this T cell receptor (beta chain) is one. CDR3 length: 21 amino acids. The germline V gene encodes CDR1 SGHRS and CDR2 YFSETQ. V was clipped by 0 bases and J by 0 bases; unmatched bases: 12. Repertoires were generated with immunoSEQ multiplex PCR, while TCRdb's copy carries only in-frame clones and drops some. The sample records more than 95,000 clones, about 86% being singletons. The record originates from a study of blood T cell repertoires in COVID-19. Overall study context: Specimens from acute and convalescent COVID-19 originated in the United States, Italy and Spain. PBMCs, B-cell-depleted T cells, or T cells provided the cDNA or gDNA that made up the material.

The sequence was obtained from a man between 60 and 75 years old with acute or convalescent COVID-19. The rearrangement uses TRBV5-1 and TRBJ2-4; 13 bases match TRBD2. Material: peripheral blood. This CDR3 is CASSLVTTSGGTWEAKNIQYF. In DNA form, the CDR3 reads TGCGCCAGCAGCTTGGTGACGACTAGCGGGGGGACCTGGGAAGCCAAAAACATTCAGTACTTC. The full variable domain, completed using reference TRBV5-1 and TRBJ2-4, is KAGVTQTPRYLIKTRGQQVTLSCSPISGHRSVSWYQQTPGQGLQFLFEYFSETQRNKGNFPGRFSGRQFSNSRSEMNVSTLELGDSALYLCASSLVTTSGGTWEAKNIQYFGAGTRLSVL.